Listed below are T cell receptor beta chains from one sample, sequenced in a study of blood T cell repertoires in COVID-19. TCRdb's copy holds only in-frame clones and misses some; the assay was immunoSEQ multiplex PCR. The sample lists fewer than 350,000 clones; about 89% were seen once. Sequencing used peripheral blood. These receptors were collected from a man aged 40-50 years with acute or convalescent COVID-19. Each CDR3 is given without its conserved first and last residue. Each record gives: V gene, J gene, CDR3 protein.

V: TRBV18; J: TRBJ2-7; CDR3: ASSPYIQGLYEQY
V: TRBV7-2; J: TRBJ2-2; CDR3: ASSLIRDRVNTGELF
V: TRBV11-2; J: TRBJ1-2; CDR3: ASPGSGAQGRPHNYGYT
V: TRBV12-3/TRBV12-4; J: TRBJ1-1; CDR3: ASSFPQGEAF
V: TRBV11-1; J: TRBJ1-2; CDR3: ASSTEDYYGYT
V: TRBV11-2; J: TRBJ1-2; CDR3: ASSSPGGWGYT
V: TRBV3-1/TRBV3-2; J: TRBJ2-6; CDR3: ASSQAGTGANVLT
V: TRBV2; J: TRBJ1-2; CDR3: ASKPGQGASYGYT
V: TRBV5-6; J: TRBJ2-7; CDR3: ASSRGGRHEQY
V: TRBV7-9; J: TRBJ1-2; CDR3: ASSPAGGNYGYT
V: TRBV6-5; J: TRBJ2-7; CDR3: ASSILKGGYYEQY
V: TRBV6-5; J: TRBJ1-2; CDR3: ASSITGGNYGYT
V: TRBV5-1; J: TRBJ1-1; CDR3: ASSLEGHQNTEAF
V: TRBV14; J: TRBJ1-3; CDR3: ASSLGGLWGNTIY
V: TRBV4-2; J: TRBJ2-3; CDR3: ASSQDLRRASGGTDTQY
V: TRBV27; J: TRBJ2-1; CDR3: ASSLAGGWNEQF
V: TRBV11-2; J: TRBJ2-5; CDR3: ASSFPGSQETQY
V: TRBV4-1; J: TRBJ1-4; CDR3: ASTPTGWDEKLF
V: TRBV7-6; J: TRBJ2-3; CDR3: ASSLAGGSTDTQY
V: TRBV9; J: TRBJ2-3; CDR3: ASKKPSSEGRTDTQY
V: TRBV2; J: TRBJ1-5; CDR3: ASSVSGSMTFYSNQPQH
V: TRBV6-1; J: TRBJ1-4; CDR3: ASSEGQGFEKLF
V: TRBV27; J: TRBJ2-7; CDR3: ASSSDRDRGHEQY
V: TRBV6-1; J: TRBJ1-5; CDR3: ASSELGAGNQPQH
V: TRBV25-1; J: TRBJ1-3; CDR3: ASSGGSAYFYSGNTIY
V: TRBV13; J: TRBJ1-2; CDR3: ASSLVSPNYGYT
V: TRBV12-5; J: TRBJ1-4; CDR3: ASGLDLGQGGEKLF
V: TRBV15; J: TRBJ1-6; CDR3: ATSRSGNSPLH
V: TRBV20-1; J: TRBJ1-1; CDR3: SAAGDTEAF
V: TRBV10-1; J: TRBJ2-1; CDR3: ASSPGLAGSSYNEQF
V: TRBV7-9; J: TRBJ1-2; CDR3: ASSPGQGYGYT
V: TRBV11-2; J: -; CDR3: ASSPWTSGGAFYNEQF
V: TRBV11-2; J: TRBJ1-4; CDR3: ASSLGTGSEKLF
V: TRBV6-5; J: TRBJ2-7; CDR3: ASKGAGDEQY
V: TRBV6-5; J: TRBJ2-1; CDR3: ASGPAGGLVLF
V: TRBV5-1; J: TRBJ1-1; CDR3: ASIPTAGGTEAF
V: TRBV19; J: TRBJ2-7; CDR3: ASSLLPGQGTYEQY
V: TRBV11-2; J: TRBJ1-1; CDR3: ASKGDGNTEAF
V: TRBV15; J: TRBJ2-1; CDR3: ATSRGQVNEQF
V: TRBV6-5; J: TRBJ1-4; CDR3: ATQGADEKLF
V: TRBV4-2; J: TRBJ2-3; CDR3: ASSQGVADSTDTQY
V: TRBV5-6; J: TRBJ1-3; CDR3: ASSRRDTIY
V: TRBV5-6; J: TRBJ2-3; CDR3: ASSLPSTRVGTDTQY
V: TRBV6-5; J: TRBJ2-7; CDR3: ASSAQGSYEQY
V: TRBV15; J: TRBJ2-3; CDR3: ATSRGSGGPTDTQY
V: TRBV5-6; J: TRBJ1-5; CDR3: ASSLGDRGFQPQH
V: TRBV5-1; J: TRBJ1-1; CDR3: ASRELNTEAF
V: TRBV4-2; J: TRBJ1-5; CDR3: ASSPGTGGVRDQPQH
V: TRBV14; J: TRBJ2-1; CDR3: ASSQDRRGYNEQF